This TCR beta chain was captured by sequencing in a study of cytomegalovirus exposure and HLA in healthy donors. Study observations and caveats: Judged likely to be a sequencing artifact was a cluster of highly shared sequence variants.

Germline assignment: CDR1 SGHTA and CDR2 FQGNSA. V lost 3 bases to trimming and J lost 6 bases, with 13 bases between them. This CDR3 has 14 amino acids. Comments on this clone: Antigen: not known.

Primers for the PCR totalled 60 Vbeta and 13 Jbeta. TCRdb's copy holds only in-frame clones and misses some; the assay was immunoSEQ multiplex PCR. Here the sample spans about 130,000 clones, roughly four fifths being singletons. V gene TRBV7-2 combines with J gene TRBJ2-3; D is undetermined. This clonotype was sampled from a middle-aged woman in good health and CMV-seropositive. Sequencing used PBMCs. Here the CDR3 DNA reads TGTGCCAGCAGCTTTGACCAGGCTGGGGATACGCAGTATTTT. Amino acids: CASSFDQAGDTQYF.